A selection of T cell receptor beta chains follows, all from one sample in a study of shared clonotypes between healthy human individuals. TCRdb's copy holds only in-frame clones and misses some; the assay was immunoSEQ multiplex PCR. The data hold 2 million to 3 million clones, with roughly 93% observed a single time. The sequenced sample consisted of naive CD4+ T cells from PBMCs. All receptors come from a man aged 18 to 30 in good health. Some clones in this sample may be carry-over from other donors' samples. Both conserved end residues are part of each CDR3. Each record gives: V gene, J gene, D gene, CDR3 protein. A D gene is named only where the DNA matches it firmly.

>TRBV15|TRBJ2-5|TRBD1
CATSRDTTGWAETQYF
>TRBV7-9|TRBJ1-4|TRBD1
CASSLGQGASKLFF
>TRBV11-2|TRBJ2-7|-
CASSLGGGEQYF
>TRBV7-3|TRBJ2-2|-
CASSLRVTTGELFF
>TRBV15|TRBJ1-4|TRBD1
CATSREVQGAGEKLFF
>TRBV5-6|TRBJ2-3|-
CASSSAGLTDTQYF
>TRBV19|TRBJ1-3|-
CASRTSGNTIYF
>TRBV5-1|TRBJ1-1|-
CASRKADNTEAFF
>TRBV4-2|TRBJ2-3|TRBD2
CASSQGGTSGSTDTQYF
>TRBV2|TRBJ2-7|TRBD1
CASSELRTGYEQYF
>TRBV9|TRBJ1-5|-
CASSGDPGARPQHF
>TRBV5-1|TRBJ2-1|TRBD2
CASSREVVSYNEQFF
>TRBV2|TRBJ2-1|-
CASSEAGNEQFF
>TRBV2|TRBJ2-7|TRBD1
CASSSWTGAYEQYF
>TRBV18|TRBJ2-7|TRBD2
CASSRTGLAGAYEQYF
>TRBV19|TRBJ2-7|-
CASSPRVGGISEQYF
>TRBV7-2|TRBJ1-4|TRBD1
CASTMGQGMEKLFF
>TRBV7-3|TRBJ2-6|-
CASRPSGANVLTF
>TRBV30|TRBJ1-5|-
CAWSPNGNQPQHF
>TRBV18|TRBJ2-1|-
CASSQGVGNEQFF
>TRBV7-8|TRBJ1-2|TRBD1
CASSLSRTGANYGYTF
>TRBV7-9|TRBJ2-5|TRBD1
CASSFDRAQETQYF
>TRBV19|TRBJ2-7|-
CASSLKALPRDYEQYF
>TRBV4-1|TRBJ2-1|TRBD2
CASSHQVIRLAGGNEQFF
>TRBV9|TRBJ2-5|-
CASSPTRYQETQYF
>TRBV19|TRBJ2-5|TRBD2
CASSIGAGVETQYF
>TRBV5-8|TRBJ2-1|-
CASSARGLVYNEQFF
>TRBV4-2|TRBJ2-1|TRBD2
CASSPQRLAGYDEQFF
>TRBV5-7|TRBJ2-7|-
CASSLYSSRADYEQYF
>TRBV6-5|TRBJ1-2|TRBD1
CASQGAYYGYTF
>TRBV29-1|TRBJ2-3|-
CSVFSGTDTQYF
>TRBV7-2|TRBJ2-1|-
CASSLEGGNEQFF
>TRBV28|TRBJ2-7|TRBD2
CASSLLAGVYEQYF